Sequencing of this TCR beta chain was carried out in a study of shared clonotypes between healthy human individuals. As regards this clone: Its antigen is as yet unknown.

CDR3 size: 16 residues. Germline CDR1 MNHEY, CDR2 SMNVEV (reference sequence). V was pared by 5 bases and J by 3 bases, with 9 bases of the junction left unmatched. CD8 cells classed as naive were CD45RO-negative and positively selected for CCR7, excluding terminally differentiated effector memory CD45RA+ cells. Study-level results: In contrast to clonotypes shared by all four donors, non-shared clonotypes had lower generation probabilities. For sorted subsets, rarefaction showed incomplete sequencing despite large depth.

It was 150 to 200 ng DNA, about 30,000 T cell genomes, that sorted-subset replicate PCRs used. The assay was immunoSEQ multiplex PCR, and TCRdb's table has in-frame clones only and misses some. The sample yields a few million clones, 93% seen once. J is TRBJ2-3 and V is TRBV27; 9 nucleotides line up with TRBD2. The source material was naive CD8+ T cells from PBMCs. This receptor was identified in a man between 18 and 29 years old in good health. Some clones in this sample may be carry-over from other donors' samples. In nucleotides, the CDR3 is TGTGCCAGCAGTCCGATAGCGGGAGTGGTTACAGATACGCAGTATTTT. It is translated as CASSPIAGVVTDTQYF.